These 30 T cell receptor beta chains were sequenced from one sample in a study of PD-1 blockade in classical Hodgkin lymphoma. Time point specified: cycle 4 day 1 (C4D1), after 6 weeks of nivolumab. All patients experienced relapse after autologous stem cell transplantation, and brentuximab vedotin exposure was variable. Some clones are missing from TCRdb's copy, which holds only in-frame ones; the method was immunoSEQ multiplex PCR. Of roughly 48,000 clones detected, around nine tenths appear once; the ten largest clones hold 6% to 7.5%. The sample was peripheral blood mononuclear cells (PBMCs), taken before the fourth cycle of nivolumab. The receptors here all came from a human donor with classical Hodgkin lymphoma.

In nucleotides, the CDR3 is TGCGCCAGCAGCTTGGCCGGGACTCACAATGAAAAACTGTTTTTT. Its protein is CASSLAGTHNEKLFF. The V gene is TRBV5-1, the J gene TRBJ1-4; a weak D match, TRBD1 (5 bases). The ends were cut back, 0 bases at V and 5 bases at J, with 11 bases in the middle. The CDR3 loop spans 15 amino acids. Germline values: CDR1 SGHRS, CDR2 YFSETQ.

This chain joins TRBV27 and TRBJ2-7; weak D call: TRBD2 (6 bases). V was pared by 5 bases and J by 0 bases, with 8 bases between. The V gene's germline CDR1 is MNHEY and CDR2 SMNVEV (reference sequence). The CDR3 is 13 amino acids. The CDR3 reads CASSRTNSYEQYF. In DNA form, the CDR3 reads TGTGCCAGCAGTCGGACTAACTCCTACGAGCAGTACTTC.

This chain connects TRBV29-1 to TRBJ2-7; D is possibly TRBD1 or TRBD2 (5 bases each). Germline V gene lookup returns CDR1 SQVTM and CDR2 ANQGSEA. This CDR3 is 14 amino acids long. V was shortened by 4 bases and J by 2 bases, with 15 bases between the two germline ends. The CDR3 DNA reads as TGCAGCGTTGCCTTTAAGTGGGGGACCTACGAGCAGTACTTC. As protein: CSVAFKWGTYEQYF.

This clone has only one observation. The chain is built from TRBV28 and TRBJ2-5, with 8 bases matching TRBD2. J gave up 2 bases and V 6 bases, and 8 bases lay outside the gene matches. Germline CDR1 is MDHEN and CDR2 is SYDVKM. This CDR3 contains 15 residues. The CDR3 coding sequence is TGTGCCAGCAGCTCGATAGCGGGGACTCAAGAGACCCAGTACTTC. This translates into CASSSIAGTQETQYF.

The rearrangement links TRBV27 to TRBJ2-1; no clear D. The CDR3 has 14 residues. Germline-derived CDR1 and CDR2 are MNHEY and SMNVEV (reference sequence). Trimming cost V 2 bases and J 3 bases, with 8 bases left between them. This CDR3 reads CASSLISGYNEQFF. The CDR3 nucleotides are TGTGCCAGCAGTTTAATCTCAGGCTACAATGAGCAGTTCTTC.

This clone appeared a single time. The chain carries TRBV6-4 and TRBJ2-1, with TRBD2 matching 15 bases. This CDR3 spans 15 amino acids. Trimming took 5 bases from V and 7 from J; bases not matched to a gene: 3. Germline V gene lookup returns CDR1 MRHNA and CDR2 SNTAGT. The CDR3 coding sequence is TGTGCCAGCAGTACCGGGACTAGCGGGGGGAATGAGCAGTTCTTC. The encoded protein is CASSTGTSGGNEQFF.

The gene calls are TRBV5-1 and TRBJ2-7, with 8 bases aligning to TRBD2. After removal of 5 bases from V and 3 bases from J, the junction contained 7 bases not matched to a gene. Germline CDR1 is SGHRS and CDR2 is YFSETQ. The CDR3 consists of 14 residues. The CDR3 protein is CASRDTSGGYEQYF. CDR3 nucleotide sequence: TGCGCCAGCAGGGACACTAGCGGAGGCTACGAGCAGTACTTC.

This sequence joins TRBV5-1 and TRBJ1-1; D uncertain. V was trimmed by 0 bases and J by 4 bases, leaving 16 bases between them. The germline V gene encodes CDR1 SGHRS and CDR2 YFSETQ. This CDR3 spans 16 amino acids. CDR3 DNA: TGCGCCAGCAGCTTGGACGGGCAGACTGGGTTCACTGAAGCTTTCTTT. Translated: CASSLDGQTGFTEAFF. The full variable domain, completed using reference TRBV5-1 and TRBJ1-1, is KAGVTQTPRYLIKTRGQQVTLSCSPISGHRSVSWYQQTPGQGLQFLFEYFSETQRNKGNFPGRFSGRQFSNSRSEMNVSTLELGDSALYLCASSLDGQTGFTEAFFGQGTRLTVV.

This clone has only one observation. The V and J genes are TRBV19 and TRBJ2-2; a possible D gene is TRBD2 (6 bases). V lost 1 base, J lost 6 bases, and 12 bases lay in between. The CDR3 consists of 15 residues. Germline lookup yields CDR1 LNHDA and CDR2 SQIVND (reference sequence). The CDR3 nucleotides are TGTGCCAGTAGTATAGGGGACTCCTCGTCCGGGGAGCTGTTTTTT. The encoded protein is CASSIGDSSSGELFF. Together with reference TRBV19 and TRBJ2-2, the CDR3 gives the full variable domain: DGGITQSPKYLFRKEGQNVTLSCEQNLNHDAMYWYRQDPGQGLRLIYYSQIVNDFQKGDIAEGYSVSREKKESFPLTVTSAQKNPTAFYLCASSIGDSSSGELFFGEGSRLTVL.

This CDR3 reads CASSLTSGMRETQYF. CDR3 nucleotides: TGTGCCAGCAGCTTGACTAGCGGGATGCGGGAGACCCAGTACTTC. V is TRBV5-6 and J is TRBJ2-5; TRBD2 aligns across 10 bases. This CDR3 has 15 residues. V was clipped by 1 base and J by 5 bases; unmatched bases: 5. CDR1 SGHDT and CDR2 YYEEEE come from the germline V gene.

The genes are TRBV10-3 and TRBJ1-1, with a weak D call TRBD1 (5 bases). This CDR3 is 14 amino acids long. Trimming took off 3 bases at V and 5 bases at J, with 13 bases between the two ends. Germline CDR1 ENHRY, CDR2 SYGVKD. The CDR3 here is CAISEGRAPTEAFF. CDR3 nucleotides: TGTGCCATCAGTGAAGGCAGGGCACCGACTGAAGCTTTCTTT.

The chain couples TRBV29-1 to TRBJ1-1; D is unclear. Trimming stripped 3 bases from V and 5 bases from J, with 16 bases between. The CDR3 extends over 14 amino acids. Germline assignment: CDR1 SQVTM and CDR2 ANQGSEA. CDR3 amino acids: CSVETTPSRTEAFF. In DNA, the CDR3 is TGCAGCGTTGAGACGACTCCTTCGCGGACTGAAGCTTTCTTT.

The rearrangement links TRBV7-9 to TRBJ1-5; D is unclear. Trimming stripped 5 bases from V and 0 bases from J, with 11 bases between. This CDR3 contains 15 residues. CDR1 is SEHNR and CDR2 is FQNEAQ in the germline V gene (reference sequence). The CDR3 region has the DNA TGTGCCAGCAGCCCCATGGGGAATAGCAATCAGCCCCAGCATTTT. Protein sequence: CASSPMGNSNQPQHF.

This chain connects TRBV7-6 to TRBJ1-1, with a weak D call TRBD1 (5 bases). The V end lost 1 base, the J end lost 1 base, and 19 bases lay between the germline ends. The germline V gene has CDR1 SGHVS and CDR2 FNYEAQ. The CDR3 totals 18 residues. The CDR3 region has the DNA TGTGCCAGCAGCTTAGGGTCCAGGGAGGAATGGAGGAACACTGAAGCTTTCTTT. This translates into CASSLGSREEWRNTEAFF. The variable domain in full, with the rest retrieved from reference TRBV7-6 and TRBJ1-1, is GAGVSQSPRYKVTKRGQDVALRCDPISGHVSLYWYRQALGQGPEFLTYFNYEAQQDKSGLPNDRFSAERPEGSISTLTIQRTEQRDSAMYRCASSLGSREEWRNTEAFFGQGTRLTVV.

CDR3 DNA: TGCGCCAGCAGCCAAGACAACCCGGACAGGGCTGGAAACACCATATATTTT. It translates to CASSQDNPDRAGNTIYF. The gene calls are TRBV4-3 and TRBJ1-3, with 8 nucleotides matching TRBD1. The V segment lost 0 bases and the J segment 2 bases; nucleotides outside the gene matches: 6. Germline assignment: CDR1 LGHNA and CDR2 YSLEER. The CDR3 is 17 amino acids.

This chain connects TRBV19 to TRBJ2-1; TRBD1 aligns across 11 bases. The CDR3 covers 15 residues. CDR1 is LNHDA and CDR2 is SQIVND in the germline V gene (reference sequence). V dropped 3 bases and J dropped 6; count of bases not matched to a gene: 4. The CDR3 region has the DNA TGTGCCAGTAGTATCCGGGACAGGGGGGGCAATGAGCAGTTCTTC. Residues: CASSIRDRGGNEQFF.

The chain links TRBV4-1 to TRBJ1-5, with 10 bases lining up with TRBD1. V gave up 0 bases and J gave up 4 bases; unmatched junction bases: 3. Germline values: CDR1 MGHRA, CDR2 YSYEKL. The CDR3 extends over 16 amino acids. The CDR3 nucleotides read TGCGCCAGCAGCCAAGATGGGGGACAGGGGAATCAGCCCCAGCATTTT. Protein product: CASSQDGGQGNQPQHF.

The chain joins TRBV7-6 to TRBJ2-1, with 10 bases identical to TRBD2. With 2 bases clipped from V and 0 bases from J, the junction kept 10 bases outside the gene matches. The CDR3 is 19 amino acids. The V gene's germline CDR1 is SGHVS and CDR2 FNYEAQ. This chain's CDR3 is CASSLSGGAGGSSYNEQFF. For the CDR3, the DNA is TGTGCCAGCAGCTTATCGGGAGGAGCGGGGGGGAGCTCCTACAATGAGCAGTTCTTC.

This chain joins TRBV11-3 and TRBJ1-4; D possibly corresponds to TRBD1 (5 bases). The V and J ends lost 5 bases and 4 bases respectively, with 17 bases between them. The germline V gene encodes CDR1 SGHNT and CDR2 YENEEA. The CDR3 contains 16 residues. Written as DNA, the CDR3 is TGTGCCAGCAGCAAAACAGAACAGGAAATTAATGAAAAACTGTTTTTT. Translating it yields CASSKTEQEINEKLFF.

The chain has TRBV30 and TRBJ2-3; 10 bases align to TRBD2. There are 16 residues in the CDR3. The ends lost 8 bases at V and 9 bases at J; junction bases unmatched: 20. Germline-derived CDR1 and CDR2 are GTSNPN and SVGIG (reference sequence). The CDR3 sequence: CAPSPQTKRGGRTQYF. The CDR3 DNA reads TGTGCCCCGTCCCCCCAAACGAAGCGGGGGGGCCGGACGCAGTATTTT.

This rearrangement joins TRBV2 to TRBJ2-5; TRBD2 agrees at 10 bases. Trimming took 5 bases from V and 4 from J; bases not matched to a gene: 7. From germline, CDR1 is SNHLY and CDR2 FYNNEI. This CDR3 spans 15 amino acids. The CDR3 spells CASSSSGGDLETQYF. The CDR3 DNA reads as TGTGCCAGCAGTTCGAGCGGGGGGGATCTAGAGACCCAGTACTTC.

The gene calls are TRBV5-1 and TRBJ2-5; D remains unclear. V dropped 2 bases and J dropped 1 base, with 6 bases sitting between them. The CDR3 length is 13 residues. CDR1 is SGHRS, CDR2 YFSETQ, per germline. CDR3 sequence: CASSLGFQETQYF. CDR3 DNA: TGCGCCAGCAGCTTAGGGTTCCAAGAGACCCAGTACTTC.

The chain links TRBV11-2 to TRBJ2-7; D is unclear. The CDR3 loop spans 10 amino acids. With 8 bases removed from V and 6 bases from J, the gap between germline ends came to 8 bases. Germline CDR1 is SGHAT and CDR2 is FQNNGV. This chain's CDR3 is CASRNSEQYF. CDR3 coding DNA: TGTGCCAGCCGCAATTCCGAGCAGTACTTC.

The chain recombines TRBV4-3 with TRBJ2-3, with D unresolved. This CDR3 region has 16 residues. Trimming removed 0 bases at V and 0 bases at J, with 10 bases between. The germline V gene encodes CDR1 LGHNA and CDR2 YSLEER. The CDR3 sequence is CASSQETAPSTDTQYF. The CDR3 DNA sequence: TGCGCCAGCAGCCAAGAAACGGCTCCTAGCACAGATACGCAGTATTTT.

The V gene is TRBV28, the J gene TRBJ2-5; D gene ambiguous. This CDR3 comprises 14 residues. The V end was cut by 2 bases, the J end by 1 base, with 8 bases between. The V gene's germline CDR1 is MDHEN and CDR2 SYDVKM. The CDR3: CASSLRRPQETQYF. The CDR3, as DNA: TGTGCCAGCAGTTTAAGGCGACCCCAAGAGACCCAGTACTTC. The full variable domain, with the rest looked up from reference TRBV28 and TRBJ2-5, is DVKVTQSSRYLVKRTGEKVFLECVQDMDHENMFWYRQDPGLGLRLIYFSYDVKMKEKGDIPEGYSVSREKKERFSLILESASTNQTSMYLCASSLRRPQETQYFGPGTRLLVL.

The CDR3 loop is CASSTDRGYGYTF. The CDR3 DNA follows: TGTGCCAGCAGCACGGACAGGGGGTATGGCTACACCTTC. This chain uses TRBV5-4 with TRBJ1-2; TRBD1 matches at 10 bases. This CDR3 region has 13 residues. The J segment lost 5 bases and the V segment lost 4 bases, leaving 2 bases of the junction unmatched. CDR1 SGHNT and CDR2 YYREEE come from the germline V gene (reference sequence).

The chain couples TRBV6-6 to TRBJ1-3, with 7 positions matching TRBD1. The CDR3 consists of 16 residues. V lost 4 bases, J lost 2 bases, and 8 bases stayed unmatched. The germline gives CDR1 MNHNY, CDR2 SVGAGI (reference sequence). The CDR3 DNA reads as TGTGCCAGCAGTTCGAATAAACAGGGGACTGGAAACACCATATATTTT. Translating it yields CASSSNKQGTGNTIYF.

This chain joins TRBV4-1 and TRBJ2-7; 9 bases fit TRBD1. CDR3 size: 16 residues. In germline, CDR1 is MGHRA, CDR2 YSYEKL. The J segment lost 7 bases and the V segment lost 0 bases, leaving 10 bases of the junction unmatched. The CDR3 loop reads CASSQETTGGSDEQYF. In DNA, the CDR3 is TGCGCCAGCAGCCAAGAAACGACAGGGGGTTCTGATGAGCAGTACTTC.

This chain joins TRBV10-3 and TRBJ2-1, with D possibly TRBD2 on 5 matching bases. Between the trimmed V and J ends, which lost 3 bases and 3 bases, there was a span of 9 bases. Germline V gives CDR1 ENHRY, CDR2 SYGVKD. CDR3 length equals 14 residues. The CDR3 sequence is CAISDTGDYNEQFF. As DNA, the CDR3 is TGTGCCATCAGTGACACCGGGGACTACAATGAGCAGTTCTTC.

This chain connects TRBV2 to TRBJ1-1, with D possibly TRBD1 on 5 matching bases. CDR1 is SNHLY and CDR2 is FYNNEI in the germline V gene. V lost 8 bases and J lost 2, with 9 bases in between. The CDR3 sequence is 12 residues long. The CDR3 bases are TGTGCCAGCGGTCGGGGCAACACTGAAGCTTTCTTT. This translates into CASGRGNTEAFF.